This is a list of T cell receptor beta chains from one sample in a study of cytomegalovirus exposure and HLA in healthy donors. Produced via immunoSEQ multiplex PCR; TCRdb's table is partial and in-frame only. The repertoire has about 360,000 clones, around 86% of them found once; the top ten carry roughly 0.82%. Material for sequencing was PBMCs. These receptors were collected from a woman aged 18-29 years in good health and CMV-seronegative. Both conserved end residues are part of each CDR3. D genes are given only for firm matches. Clone size is stated in some rows and not others, as once, few, many or a class when expanded.

CDR3nt	CDR3aa	d_gene	v_gene	j_gene	abundance
TGCGCCAGCAGCCAAGCGGGACAGGGTTTTGTCGGGGAGCTGTTTTTT	CASSQAGQGFVGELFF	TRBD1	TRBV4-1	TRBJ2-2	.
TGTGCCAGCAGCCACCTGGGACAGGGGGCGGAGTATGGCTACACCTTC	CASSHLGQGAEYGYTF	TRBD1	TRBV14	TRBJ1-2	.
TGTGCCAGCACTCGTGGGCCCTCGGGAGCCTCGCACAATGAGCAGTTCTTC	CASTRGPSGASHNEQFF	.	TRBV7-9	TRBJ2-1	.
TGTGCCAGCAGCCCCAGCTGGGGGAGGGCCGCGGATACGCAGTATTTT	CASSPSWGRAADTQYF	TRBD2	TRBV11-2	TRBJ2-3	.
TGTGCCAGCAGCCAACCCTTAACTAGCGGGAGGGCCTCCCTCTACTCCTACAATGAGCAGTTCTTC	CASSQPLTSGRASLYSYNEQFF	TRBD2	TRBV16	TRBJ2-1	.
TGTGCCAGCAGTGAGAGGGGGTTCCCACCCACCCAAGAGACCCAGTACTTC	CASSERGFPPTQETQYF	.	TRBV25-1	TRBJ2-5	.
TGTGCCAGCAGCTTACAGTCGGGTCCGTACAATGAGCAGTTCTTC	CASSLQSGPYNEQFF	.	TRBV7-9	TRBJ2-1	.
TGTGCCAGCAGCTCGCTGACAGCCGACTACGAGCAGTACTTC	CASSSLTADYEQYF	.	TRBV7-9	TRBJ2-7	.
TGTGCCAGCAGCTTGATTGCGGAGGAGCTGTTTTTT	CASSLIAEELFF	.	TRBV13	TRBJ2-2	.
TGTGCCAGCAGCCTCTCCAGGTCTAGCGGGGGGGCGCGTAATGAGCAGTTCTTC	CASSLSRSSGGARNEQFF	TRBD2	TRBV7-9	TRBJ2-1	.
TGTGCCAGCTCACCATCCAGGGGTTATACCAACGTCCTGACTTTC	CASSPSRGYTNVLTF	.	TRBV18	TRBJ2-6	.
TGCGCCAGCAGCTTGGCAGGTGGGAGTCTAAACACCGGGGAGCTGTTTTTT	CASSLAGGSLNTGELFF	.	TRBV5-1	TRBJ2-2	.
TGTGCCTGGAGTGTACTGGGGGGGGCGGATGGCTACACCTTC	CAWSVLGGADGYTF	.	TRBV30	TRBJ1-2	.
TGTGCCAGTACATACCAGGTGGGTTATGAGCAGTTCTTC	CASTYQVGYEQFF	.	TRBV19	TRBJ2-1	.
TGTGCCAGCAGCCCCCCGGATGGGGGAGGGGACACCGGGGAGCTGTTTTTT	CASSPPDGGGDTGELFF	TRBD2	TRBV7-6	TRBJ2-2	.
TGTGCCAGCAGCGCGACAGGGATTGTTAAAGCTTTCTTT	CASSATGIVKAFF	TRBD1	TRBV25-1	TRBJ1-1	few
TGCGCCAGCAGCCAGCGAGTGGGGCATGAGACCCAGTACTTC	CASSQRVGHETQYF	.	TRBV4-1	TRBJ2-5	once
TGTGCCAGCAGCTTAGCCCTAGCGGGAGCCACCTACGAGCAGTACTTC	CASSLALAGATYEQYF	TRBD2	TRBV7-8	TRBJ2-7	.
TGTGCCAGCAGTTCTCTGACAGGACAGAACACTGAAGCTTTCTTT	CASSSLTGQNTEAFF	.	TRBV28	TRBJ1-1	.
TGTGCCAGCAGGCAACAGCGGGACACAGATACGCAGTATTTT	CASRQQRDTDTQYF	TRBD2	TRBV27	TRBJ2-3	.
TGCGCCAGCGCGGGAGGGGGGAGGGCAGATACGCAGTATTTT	CASAGGGRADTQYF	TRBD2	TRBV10-2	TRBJ2-3	.
TGTGCCAGCAGCCCCAATGCCGGGACTCTGAACACTGAAGCTTTCTTT	CASSPNAGTLNTEAFF	.	TRBV11-3	TRBJ1-1	.
TGCGCCAGCAGCTTGGCCGTGGGGCCACTCACAGATACGCAGTATTTT	CASSLAVGPLTDTQYF	.	TRBV5-1	TRBJ2-3	.
TGTGCCAGCAGTCTCCCCCGACTAGCGGTAATCCCCGTTATCTCCTACGAGCAGTACTTC	CASSLPRLAVIPVISYEQYF	TRBD2	TRBV27	TRBJ2-7	.
TGTGCCAGTCAGGGGTGGACTAGCCGGGAGACCCAGTACTTC	CASQGWTSRETQYF	TRBD2	TRBV11-2	TRBJ2-5	once
TGTGCCAGCTCACCAGTTCAGGGGGCGGATACGCAGTATTTT	CASSPVQGADTQYF	TRBD1	TRBV18	TRBJ2-3	.
TGTGCCAGCAGTTACTCGGCAGGGGGCAGCTATGGCTACACCTTC	CASSYSAGGSYGYTF	TRBD1	TRBV6-5	TRBJ1-2	.